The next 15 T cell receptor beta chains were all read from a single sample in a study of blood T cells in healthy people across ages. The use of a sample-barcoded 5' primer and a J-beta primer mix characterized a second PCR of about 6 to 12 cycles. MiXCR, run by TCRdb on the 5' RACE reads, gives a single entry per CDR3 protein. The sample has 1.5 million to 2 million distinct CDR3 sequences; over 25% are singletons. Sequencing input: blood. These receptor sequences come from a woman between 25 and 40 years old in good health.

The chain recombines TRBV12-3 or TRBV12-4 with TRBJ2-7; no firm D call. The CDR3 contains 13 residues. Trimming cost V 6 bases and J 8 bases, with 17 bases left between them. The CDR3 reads CASSPTDRHKQYF. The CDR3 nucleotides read TGTGCCAGCAGCCCGACTGATCGCCACAAGCAGTACTTC.

The CDR3 DNA follows: TGTGCCATCAGCCCGGGACTAGCGGTAGAAGAGACCCAGTACTTC. This gives the protein CAISPGLAVEETQYF. The chain links TRBV10-3 to TRBJ2-5; 11 bases match TRBD2. Trimming cost V 6 bases and J 3 bases; bases outside gene matches: 6. This CDR3 contains 15 residues. Per germline, CDR1 ENHRY and CDR2 SYGVKD.

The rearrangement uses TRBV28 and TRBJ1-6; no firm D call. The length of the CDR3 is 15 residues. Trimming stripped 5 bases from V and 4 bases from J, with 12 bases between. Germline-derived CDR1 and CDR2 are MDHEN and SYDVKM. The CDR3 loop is CASSLFGSYNSPLHF. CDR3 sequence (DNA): TGTGCCAGCAGTCTGTTCGGGTCTTATAATTCACCCCTCCACTTT.

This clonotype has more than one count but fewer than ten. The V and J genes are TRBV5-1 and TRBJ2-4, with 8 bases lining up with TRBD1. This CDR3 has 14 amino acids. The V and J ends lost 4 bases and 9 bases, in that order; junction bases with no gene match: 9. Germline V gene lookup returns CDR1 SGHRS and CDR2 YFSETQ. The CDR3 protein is CASSPGQVETIQYF. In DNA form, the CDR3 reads TGCGCCAGCAGCCCGGGACAGGTGGAAACCATTCAGTACTTC. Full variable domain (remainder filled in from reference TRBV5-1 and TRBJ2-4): KAGVTQTPRYLIKTRGQQVTLSCSPISGHRSVSWYQQTPGQGLQFLFEYFSETQRNKGNFPGRFSGRQFSNSRSEMNVSTLELGDSALYLCASSPGQVETIQYFGAGTRLSVL.

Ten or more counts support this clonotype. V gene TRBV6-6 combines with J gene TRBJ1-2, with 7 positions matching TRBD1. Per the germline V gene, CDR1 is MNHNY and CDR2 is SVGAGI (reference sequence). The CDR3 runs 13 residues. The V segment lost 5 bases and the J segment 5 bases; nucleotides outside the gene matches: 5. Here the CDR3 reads CASSPTGVYGYTF. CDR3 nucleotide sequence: TGTGCCAGCAGTCCTACAGGGGTTTATGGCTACACCTTC.

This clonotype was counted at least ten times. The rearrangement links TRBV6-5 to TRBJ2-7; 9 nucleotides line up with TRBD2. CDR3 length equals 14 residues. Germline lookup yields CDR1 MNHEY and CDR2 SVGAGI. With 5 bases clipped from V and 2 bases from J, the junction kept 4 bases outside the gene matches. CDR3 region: CASSRTSGPYEQYF. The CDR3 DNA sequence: TGTGCCAGCAGTAGAACTAGCGGGCCCTACGAGCAGTACTTC.

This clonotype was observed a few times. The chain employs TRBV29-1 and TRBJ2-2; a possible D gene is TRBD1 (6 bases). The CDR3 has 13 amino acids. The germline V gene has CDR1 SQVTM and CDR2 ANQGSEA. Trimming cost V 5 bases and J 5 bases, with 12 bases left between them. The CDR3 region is CSVRTVRTGELFF. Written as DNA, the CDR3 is TGCAGCGTTCGGACAGTTCGAACCGGGGAGCTGTTTTTT.

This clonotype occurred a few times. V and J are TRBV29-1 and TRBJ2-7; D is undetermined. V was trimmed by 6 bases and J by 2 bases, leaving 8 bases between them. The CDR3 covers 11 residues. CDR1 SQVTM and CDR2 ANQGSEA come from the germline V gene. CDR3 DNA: TGCAGCGTGCAAACAACCTACGAGCAGTACTTC. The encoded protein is CSVQTTYEQYF.

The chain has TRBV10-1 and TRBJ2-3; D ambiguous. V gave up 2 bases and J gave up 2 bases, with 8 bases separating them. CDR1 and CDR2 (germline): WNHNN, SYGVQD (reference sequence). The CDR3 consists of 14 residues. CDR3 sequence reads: CASSELSDTDTQYF. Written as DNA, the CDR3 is TGCGCCAGCAGTGAGCTCAGCGACACAGATACGCAGTATTTT.

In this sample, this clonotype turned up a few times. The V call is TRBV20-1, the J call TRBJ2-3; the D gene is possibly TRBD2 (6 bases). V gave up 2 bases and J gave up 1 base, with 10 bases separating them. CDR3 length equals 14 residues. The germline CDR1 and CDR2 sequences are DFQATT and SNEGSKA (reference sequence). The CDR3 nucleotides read TGCAGTGCTAGACTTAGCGGAGGCACAGATACGCAGTATTTT. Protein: CSARLSGGTDTQYF.

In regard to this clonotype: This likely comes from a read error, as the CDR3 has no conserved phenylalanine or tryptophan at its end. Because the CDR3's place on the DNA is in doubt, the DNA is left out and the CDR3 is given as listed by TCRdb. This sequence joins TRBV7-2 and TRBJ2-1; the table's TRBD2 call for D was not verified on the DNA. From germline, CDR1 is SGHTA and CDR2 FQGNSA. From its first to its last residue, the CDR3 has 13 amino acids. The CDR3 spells CASSATGLVDSVV.

The CDR3 sequence is CASSPNRASNYGYTF. The CDR3 coding sequence is TGTGCCAGCAGTCCAAACAGGGCCTCTAACTATGGCTACACCTTC. This rearrangement joins TRBV11-2 to TRBJ1-2, with TRBD1 as a possible D gene (6 bases). Trimming removed 6 bases from V and 0 bases from J, with 14 bases in between. Germline V CDR1 and CDR2: SGHAT, FQNNGV. The CDR3 spans 15 residues.

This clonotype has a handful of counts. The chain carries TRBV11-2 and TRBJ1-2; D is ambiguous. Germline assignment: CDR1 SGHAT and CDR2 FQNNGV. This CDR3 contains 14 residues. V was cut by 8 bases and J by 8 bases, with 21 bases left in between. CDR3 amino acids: CASGPGSGVGGYTF. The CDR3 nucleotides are TGTGCCAGCGGACCTGGGAGTGGCGTCGGGGGCTACACCTTC.

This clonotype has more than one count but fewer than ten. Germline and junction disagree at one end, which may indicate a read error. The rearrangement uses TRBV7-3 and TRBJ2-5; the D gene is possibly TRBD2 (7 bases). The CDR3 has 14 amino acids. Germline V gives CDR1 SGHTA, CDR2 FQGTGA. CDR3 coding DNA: TGTACCAGCAGCTCGGGGGGCCCGGGAGAGACCCAGTACTTC. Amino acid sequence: CTSSSGGPGETQYF.

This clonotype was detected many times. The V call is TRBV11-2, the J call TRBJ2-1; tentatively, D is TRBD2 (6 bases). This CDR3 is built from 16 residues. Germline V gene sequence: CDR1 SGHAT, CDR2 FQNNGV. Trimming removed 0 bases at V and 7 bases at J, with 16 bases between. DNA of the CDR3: TGTGCCAGCAGCTTAGAATGGCGCGGAGGGTTAAATGAGCAGTTCTTC. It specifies CASSLEWRGGLNEQFF.